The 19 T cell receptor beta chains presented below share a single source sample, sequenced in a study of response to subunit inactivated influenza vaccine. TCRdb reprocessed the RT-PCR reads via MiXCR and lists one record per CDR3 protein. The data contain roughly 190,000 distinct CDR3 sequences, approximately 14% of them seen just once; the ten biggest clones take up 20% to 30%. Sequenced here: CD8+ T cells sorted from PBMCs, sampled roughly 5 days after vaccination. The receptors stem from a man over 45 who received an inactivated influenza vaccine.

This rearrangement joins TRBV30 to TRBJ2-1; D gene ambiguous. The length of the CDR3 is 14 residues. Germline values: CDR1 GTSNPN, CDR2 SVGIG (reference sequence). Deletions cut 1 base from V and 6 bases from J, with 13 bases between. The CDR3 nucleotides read TGTGCCTGGAGTGGTAGCCTACAGAGCAATGAGCAGTTCTTC. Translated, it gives CAWSGSLQSNEQFF.

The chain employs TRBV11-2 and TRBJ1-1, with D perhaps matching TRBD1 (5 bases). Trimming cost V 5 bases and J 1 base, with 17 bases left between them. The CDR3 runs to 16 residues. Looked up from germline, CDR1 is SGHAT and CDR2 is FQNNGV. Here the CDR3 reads CASSKVGLGANTEAFF. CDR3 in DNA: TGTGCCAGCAGCAAAGTGGGTTTAGGGGCGAACACTGAAGCTTTCTTT.

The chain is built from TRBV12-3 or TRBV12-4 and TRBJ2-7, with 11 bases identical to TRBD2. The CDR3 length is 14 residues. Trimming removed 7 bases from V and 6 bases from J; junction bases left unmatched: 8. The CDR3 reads CASTLKGTSGEQYF. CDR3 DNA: TGTGCCAGCACCCTGAAGGGGACTAGCGGCGAGCAGTACTTC.

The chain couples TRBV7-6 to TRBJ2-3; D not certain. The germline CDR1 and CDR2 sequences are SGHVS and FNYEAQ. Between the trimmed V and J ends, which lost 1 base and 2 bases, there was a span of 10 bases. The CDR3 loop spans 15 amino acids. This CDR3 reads CASSLGRLFTDTQYF. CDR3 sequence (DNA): TGTGCCAGCAGCTTAGGGCGGCTTTTCACAGATACGCAGTATTTT.

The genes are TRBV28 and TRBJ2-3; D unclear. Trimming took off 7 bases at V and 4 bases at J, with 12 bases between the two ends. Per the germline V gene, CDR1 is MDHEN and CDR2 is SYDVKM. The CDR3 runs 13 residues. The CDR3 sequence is CASTPIGPDTQYF. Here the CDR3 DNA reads TGTGCCAGCACCCCCATTGGGCCAGATACGCAGTATTTT.

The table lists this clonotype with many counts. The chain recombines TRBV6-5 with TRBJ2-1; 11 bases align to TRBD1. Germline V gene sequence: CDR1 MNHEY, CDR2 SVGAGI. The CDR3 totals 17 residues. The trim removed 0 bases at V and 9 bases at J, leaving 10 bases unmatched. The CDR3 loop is CASSYSGMGTGGGEQFF. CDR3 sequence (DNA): TGTGCCAGCAGTTACTCGGGGATGGGGACAGGGGGAGGTGAGCAGTTCTTC.

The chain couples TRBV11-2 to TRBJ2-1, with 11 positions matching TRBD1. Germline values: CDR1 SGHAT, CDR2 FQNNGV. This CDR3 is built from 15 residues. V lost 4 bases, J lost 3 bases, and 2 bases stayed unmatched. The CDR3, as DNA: TGTGCCAGCAGCTCCGGGACAGGGGGCTACAATGAGCAGTTCTTC. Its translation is CASSSGTGGYNEQFF. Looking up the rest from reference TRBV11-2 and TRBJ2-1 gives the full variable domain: EAGVAQSPRYKIIEKRQSVAFWCNPISGHATLYWYQQILGQGPKLLIQFQNNGVVDDSQLPKDRFSAERLKGVDSTLKIQPAKLEDSAVYLCASSSGTGGYNEQFFGPGTRLTVL.

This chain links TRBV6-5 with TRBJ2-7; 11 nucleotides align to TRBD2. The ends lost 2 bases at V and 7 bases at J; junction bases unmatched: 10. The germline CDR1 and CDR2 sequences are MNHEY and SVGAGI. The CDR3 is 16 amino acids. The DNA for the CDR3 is TGTGCCAGCAGTTACCTACTAGCGGGAGTCAGGAGGGAGCAGTACTTC. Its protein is CASSYLLAGVRREQYF.

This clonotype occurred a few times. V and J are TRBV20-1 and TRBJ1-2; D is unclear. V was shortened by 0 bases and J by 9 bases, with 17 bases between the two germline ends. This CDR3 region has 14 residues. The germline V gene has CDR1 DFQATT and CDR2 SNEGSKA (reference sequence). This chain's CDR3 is CSARDVREGRSYTF. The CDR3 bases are TGCAGTGCTAGAGATGTGAGGGAAGGACGGAGCTACACCTTC.

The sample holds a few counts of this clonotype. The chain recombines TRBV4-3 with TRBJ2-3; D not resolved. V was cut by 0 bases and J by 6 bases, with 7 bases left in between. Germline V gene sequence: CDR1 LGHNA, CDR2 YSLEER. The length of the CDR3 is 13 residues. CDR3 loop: CASSQDEADTQYF. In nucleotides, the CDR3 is TGCGCCAGCAGCCAAGACGAGGCGGATACGCAGTATTTT.

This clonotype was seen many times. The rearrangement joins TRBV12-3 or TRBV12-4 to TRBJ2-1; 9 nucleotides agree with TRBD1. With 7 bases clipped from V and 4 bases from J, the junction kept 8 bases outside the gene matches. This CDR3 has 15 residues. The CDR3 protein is CASTPSGQGYNEQFF. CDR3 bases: TGTGCCAGCACTCCCTCGGGACAGGGTTACAATGAGCAGTTCTTC.

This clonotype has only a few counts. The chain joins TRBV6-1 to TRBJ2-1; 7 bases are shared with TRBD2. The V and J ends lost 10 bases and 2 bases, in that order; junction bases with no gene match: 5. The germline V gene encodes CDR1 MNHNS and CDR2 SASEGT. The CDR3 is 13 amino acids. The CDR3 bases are TGTGCCACCCGCCTAGCGGCCTACAATGAGCAGTTCTTC. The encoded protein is CATRLAAYNEQFF.

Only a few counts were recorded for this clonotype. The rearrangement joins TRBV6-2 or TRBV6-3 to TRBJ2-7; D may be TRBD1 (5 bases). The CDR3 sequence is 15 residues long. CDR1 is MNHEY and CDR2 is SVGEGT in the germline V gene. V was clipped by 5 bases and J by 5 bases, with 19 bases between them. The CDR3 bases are TGTGCCAGCAGTGTTTCCGACAGTCTGGGCGACGAGCAGTACTTC. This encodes CASSVSDSLGDEQYF.

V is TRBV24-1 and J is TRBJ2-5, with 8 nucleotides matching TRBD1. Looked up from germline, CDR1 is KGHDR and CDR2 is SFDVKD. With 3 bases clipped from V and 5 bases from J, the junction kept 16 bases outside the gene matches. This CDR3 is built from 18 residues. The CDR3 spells CATSDARYKDRDLETQYF. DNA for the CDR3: TGTGCCACCAGTGATGCGAGGTACAAGGACAGGGATCTGGAGACCCAGTACTTC.

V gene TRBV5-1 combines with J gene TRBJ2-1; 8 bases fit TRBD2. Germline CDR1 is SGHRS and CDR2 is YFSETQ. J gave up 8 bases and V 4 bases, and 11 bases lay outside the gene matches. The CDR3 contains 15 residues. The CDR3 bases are TGCGCCAGCAGCCCCTTCGGGGGGGCCGGCGATGAGCAGTTCTTC. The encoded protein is CASSPFGGAGDEQFF.

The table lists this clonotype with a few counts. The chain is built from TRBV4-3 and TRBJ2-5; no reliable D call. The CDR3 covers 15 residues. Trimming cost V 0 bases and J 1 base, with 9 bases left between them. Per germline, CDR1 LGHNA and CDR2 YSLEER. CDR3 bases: TGCGCCAGCAGCCAAGATTTGAGCTCCCAAGAGACCCAGTACTTC. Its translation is CASSQDLSSQETQYF.

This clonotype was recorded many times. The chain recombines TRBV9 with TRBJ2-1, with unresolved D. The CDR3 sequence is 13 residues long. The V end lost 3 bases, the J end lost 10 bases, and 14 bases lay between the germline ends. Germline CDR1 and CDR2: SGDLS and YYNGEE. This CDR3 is CASSGGPSDEQFF. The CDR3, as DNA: TGTGCCAGCAGCGGAGGTCCCTCCGACGAGCAGTTCTTC.

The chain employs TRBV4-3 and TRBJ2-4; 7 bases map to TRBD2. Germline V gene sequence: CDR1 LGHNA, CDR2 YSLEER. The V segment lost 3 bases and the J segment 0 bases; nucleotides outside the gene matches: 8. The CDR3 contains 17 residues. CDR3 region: CASSHYRLAGAKNIQYF. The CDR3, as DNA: TGCGCCAGCAGCCACTACAGACTAGCAGGAGCCAAAAACATTCAGTACTTC.

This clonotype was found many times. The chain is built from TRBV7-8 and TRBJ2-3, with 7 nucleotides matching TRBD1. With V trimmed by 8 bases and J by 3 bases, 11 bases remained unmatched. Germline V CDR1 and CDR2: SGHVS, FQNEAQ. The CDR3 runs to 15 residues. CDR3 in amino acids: CASPPGDSLTDTQYF. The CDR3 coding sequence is TGTGCCAGCCCACCCGGGGACAGCCTTACAGATACGCAGTATTTT.